The present T cell receptor beta chain was sequenced within a study of shared T cell receptors in the human thymus. Profiling relied on immunoSEQ multiplex PCR, and the TCRdb table lists in-frame clones only, not all of them. The sample yields hundreds of thousands of clones, around 89% seen once. With 0 bases removed from V and 2 bases from J, the gap between germline ends came to 23 bases. Germline V gene sequence: CDR1 LGHNA, CDR2 YSLEER. The CDR3 consists of 20 residues. These data also formed part of another study, on human thymus T cells. That paper states: The thymus tissue came from resections taken during corrective heart surgery. Related research described thymic repertoires that were highly overlapping among unrelated individuals.

Specimen: thymocytes. This TCR was recovered from a boy under two years old with a congenital heart defect. The rearrangement uses TRBV4-3 and TRBJ1-5, with TRBD1 as a possible D gene (5 bases). As DNA, the CDR3 is TGCGCCAGCAGCCAAGATCGGGCTGAGCAGGGAGGTGGTGGCAATCAGCCCCAGCATTTT. Its protein product is CASSQDRAEQGGGGNQPQHF.